Sequencing of this TCR beta chain was carried out in a study of control samples from healthy donors and cancer patients. The CDR3 covers 16 residues. V was clipped by 5 bases and J by 6 bases; unmatched bases: 12. Germline V lookup: CDR1 LNHDA, CDR2 SQIVND (reference sequence). Assay: immunoSEQ multiplex PCR; the TCRdb copy retains only in-frame clones and omits some. The sample records 150,000 or so clones, approximately 94% being singletons. Specimen: blood. This rearrangement joins TRBV19 to TRBJ1-5; TRBD1 matches 8 bases. This sequence originates from a middle-aged man in good health. DNA of the CDR3: TGTGCCAGTAGTGGAATTAGACAGGGGATTATTCAGCCCCAGCATTTT. This gives the protein CASSGIRQGIIQPQHF. Full variable domain (missing parts from reference TRBV19 and TRBJ1-5): DGGITQSPKYLFRKEGQNVTLSCEQNLNHDAMYWYRQDPGQGLRLIYYSQIVNDFQKGDIAEGYSVSREKKESFPLTVTSAQKNPTAFYLCASSGIRQGIIQPQHFGDGTRLSIL.